These 3 T cell receptor beta chains share one sample of origin, sequenced in a study of cytomegalovirus exposure and HLA in healthy donors. The primer mix had 60 Vbeta and 13 Jbeta primers. Clones were sequenced by immunoSEQ multiplex PCR, and TCRdb holds only the in-frame ones, with some missing. The sample contains about 120,000 clones, approximately 80% of which appear only once. Sequencing was performed on PBMCs. The receptors shown here come from a man younger than 35 in good health and CMV-seropositive.

The chain links TRBV9 to TRBJ1-6; D possibly corresponds to TRBD1 (5 bases). The CDR3 covers 15 residues. Germline V lookup: CDR1 SGDLS, CDR2 YYNGEE. V dropped 4 bases and J dropped 8 bases, with 16 bases sitting between them. The CDR3 DNA is TGTGCCAGCAGCACCGGATGGGGCAGGGATTCACCCCTCCACTTT. It yields the protein CASSTGWGRDSPLHF.

This clone was counted only a few times. One end of the junction does not line up with germline, which may come from a read error. The chain carries TRBV7-7 and TRBJ2-1, with 11 bases fitting TRBD1. This CDR3 has 13 residues. From germline, CDR1 is SSHAT and CDR2 FNYEAQ (reference sequence). In DNA form, the CDR3 reads TGTGCTAGCAGTCGGGACAGGGGGAATGAGCAGTTCTTC. As protein: CASSRDRGNEQFF.

This chain uses TRBV5-1 with TRBJ2-7; 8 positions match TRBD1. CDR1 and CDR2 (germline): SGHRS, YFSETQ. CDR3 length: 15 residues. V lost 3 bases and J lost 1; bases outside the gene matches: 6. CDR3 amino acids: CASSSPQGASYEQYF. The CDR3 DNA sequence: TGCGCCAGCAGCTCCCCTCAGGGGGCTTCCTACGAGCAGTACTTC. The variable domain in full, completed from reference TRBV5-1 and TRBJ2-7, reads KAGVTQTPRYLIKTRGQQVTLSCSPISGHRSVSWYQQTPGQGLQFLFEYFSETQRNKGNFPGRFSGRQFSNSRSEMNVSTLELGDSALYLCASSSPQGASYEQYFGPGTRLTVT.